The following is a T cell receptor (beta chain) sequence with its context. What it recognizes is unknown. CDR1 is MNHEY and CDR2 is SVGAGI in the germline V gene. V was clipped by 6 bases and J by 2 bases; unmatched bases: 0. The CDR3 loop spans 13 amino acids. Documented time point: blood from clinic visit 5 months post-surgery; TSC patient then seizure free. Surgery cases with the highest brain T cell transcript signatures were chosen for sequencing. At least one anti-epileptic drug was given before surgery. Profiling relied on immunoSEQ multiplex PCR, and the TCRdb table lists in-frame clones only, not all of them. There are about 320,000 clones in the sample; over 90% occur only once, and roughly 5.7% lies in the top ten. The source of the sample is a study of brain T cells in children with intractable seizures. General observations from the study: Pre-surgery blood may have been undersampled, hiding some clones.

Source: peripheral blood, taken roughly 5 months after surgery. The rearrangement uses TRBV6-5 and TRBJ2-5; 10 nucleotides match TRBD2. The origin of this receptor is a boy under two years old with tuberous sclerosis and intractable seizures. CDR3 DNA: TGTGCCAGCAGAGCGGGAGGGCAAGAGACCCAGTACTTC. Translating gives CASRAGGQETQYF.